These 28 T cell receptor beta chains were all obtained from the same sample, sequenced in a study of blood T cell repertoires in COVID-19. Produced via immunoSEQ multiplex PCR; TCRdb's table is partial and in-frame only. The sample lists about 180,000 clones, around four fifths seen once, with around 7% in the top ten. Input material: peripheral blood. Every receptor here comes from a man in his sixties or seventies with active or convalescent COVID-19.

Here the CDR3 DNA reads TGTGCCAGCAGCTTTACCGGGGGGGCCGGGGAGACCCAGTACTTC. Translation: CASSFTGGAGETQYF. V usage is TRBV7-2 and J usage is TRBJ2-5; 8 nucleotides line up with TRBD2. The CDR3 has 15 residues. After removal of 3 bases from V and 5 bases from J, the junction contained 8 bases not matched to a gene. Germline-derived CDR1 and CDR2 are SGHTA and FQGNSA.

This rearrangement joins TRBV10-3 to TRBJ1-2; D is uncertain. V lost 0 bases and J lost 6, with 5 bases in between. The CDR3 has 12 residues. Germline V lookup: CDR1 ENHRY, CDR2 SYGVKD. The CDR3 sequence: CAISESENGYTF. In DNA, the CDR3 is TGTGCCATCAGTGAGTCAGAGAATGGCTACACCTTC.

The gene calls are TRBV15 and TRBJ1-2; 8 bases align to TRBD1. With V trimmed by 0 bases and J by 8 bases, 8 bases remained unmatched. Germline V gives CDR1 LNHNV, CDR2 YYDKDF (reference sequence). This CDR3 spans 15 amino acids. The CDR3 sequence is CATSRDPQGAGGYTF. The CDR3 DNA is TGTGCCACCAGCAGAGACCCCCAGGGGGCGGGGGGCTACACCTTC.

This chain links TRBV11-2 with TRBJ2-5; TRBD2 is a possible D gene (6 bases). The germline CDR1 and CDR2 sequences are SGHAT and FQNNGV. Between the trimmed V and J ends, which lost 0 bases and 5 bases, there was a span of 19 bases. CDR3 size: 17 residues. CDR3 sequence: CASSLDGGIWLGETQYF. In DNA form, the CDR3 reads TGTGCCAGCAGCTTAGATGGCGGGATCTGGTTAGGGGAGACCCAGTACTTC.

The chain joins TRBV27 to TRBJ1-2; possible D gene TRBD1, 5 bases. From germline, CDR1 is MNHEY and CDR2 SMNVEV (reference sequence). This CDR3 comprises 13 residues. V lost 4 bases to trimming and J lost 7 bases, with 13 bases between them. CDR3 sequence: CASSSLGPSGYTF. The CDR3 DNA sequence: TGTGCCAGCAGTTCACTGGGGCCAAGTGGCTACACCTTC.

The V gene is TRBV18, the J gene TRBJ2-5; D unclear. The CDR3 loop spans 15 amino acids. The germline gives CDR1 KGHSH, CDR2 LQKENI. Trimming left V 2 bases short and J 7 bases short, with 17 bases between. The CDR3: CASSPTTDSRGTQYF. DNA of the CDR3: TGTGCCAGCTCACCAACGACCGACTCCAGAGGGACCCAGTACTTC.

The V and J genes are TRBV2 and TRBJ1-2; TRBD1 agrees at 7 bases. CDR1 is SNHLY, CDR2 FYNNEI, per germline. The J segment lost 2 bases and the V segment lost 6 bases, leaving 0 bases of the junction unmatched. The CDR3 loop spans 12 amino acids. The CDR3 region has the DNA TGTGCCAGCAGGGACAGGAACTATGGCTACACCTTC. Its translation is CASRDRNYGYTF.

The chain joins TRBV3-1 (or the pseudogene TRBV3-2) to TRBJ2-5; TRBD2 might be the D (5 bases). This CDR3 has 14 residues. Trimming took 2 bases from V and 3 from J, leaving 10 bases between them. Germline CDR1 is LGHDT and CDR2 is YNNKEL (reference sequence). This CDR3 is CASSQNAGKETQYF. In DNA form, the CDR3 reads TGTGCCAGCAGCCAAAACGCGGGTAAAGAGACCCAGTACTTC.

The V and J genes are TRBV24-1 and TRBJ1-5, with D unclear. Trimming took off 7 bases at V and 1 base at J, with 10 bases between the two ends. The CDR3 runs to 14 residues. Germline assignment: CDR1 KGHDR and CDR2 SFDVKD. The CDR3: CATSPGISNQPQHF. CDR3 coding DNA: TGTGCCACCAGCCCAGGAATAAGCAATCAGCCCCAGCATTTT.

This sequence joins TRBV5-8 and TRBJ2-1; 7 bases are shared with TRBD2. CDR3 length: 19 residues. With 6 bases clipped from V and 1 base from J, the junction kept 19 bases outside the gene matches. Germline V gives CDR1 SGHTS, CDR2 YDEGEE. In DNA form, the CDR3 reads TGTGCCAGCACCCCGCGAGTCGGCGGGAGTAGGGGTTCCTACAATGAGCAGTTCTTC. The encoded protein is CASTPRVGGSRGSYNEQFF.

This clone was seen only a few times. The chain combines TRBV5-4 with TRBJ2-7, with 13 nucleotides matching TRBD2. The CDR3 is 15 residues long. With 4 bases clipped from V and 4 bases from J, the junction kept 5 bases outside the gene matches. CDR1 and CDR2 (germline): SGHNT, YYREEE (reference sequence). CDR3 DNA: TGTGCCAGCAGCCCGGGACTAGCGGGACTATACGAGCAGTACTTC. Its translation: CASSPGLAGLYEQYF.

As for this clone: A read error may produce the germline difference seen at one junction end. V usage is TRBV30 and J usage is TRBJ2-5; perhaps TRBD1 as D (5 bases). Germline V gene lookup returns CDR1 GTSNPN and CDR2 SVGIG (reference sequence). This CDR3 is 16 amino acids long. The CDR3 region is CAWSVWGQALQETQYF. The CDR3 nucleotides read TGTGCCTGGAGTGTCTGGGGCCAGGCGTTACAAGAGACCCAATACTTC. The full variable domain, in which reference TRBV30 and TRBJ2-5 provide the parts outside the CDR3, is SQTIHQWPATLVQPVGSPLSLECTVEGTSNPNLYWYRQAAGRGLQLLFYSVGIGQISSEVPQNLSASRPQDRQFILSSKKLLLSDSGFYLCAWSVWGQALQETQYFGPGTRLLVL.

The table lists this clone with a count of one. The rearrangement joins TRBV28 to TRBJ2-7; 10 nucleotides match TRBD2. Germline CDR1 MDHEN, CDR2 SYDVKM. This CDR3 comprises 15 residues. After removal of 6 bases from V and 3 bases from J, the junction contained 8 bases not matched to a gene. The chain's CDR3 is CASSLAGGPFYEQYF. The CDR3 DNA reads as TGTGCCAGCAGCTTAGCGGGAGGTCCTTTCTACGAGCAGTACTTC.

This sequence joins TRBV5-1 and TRBJ2-7; 8 positions agree with TRBD1. Germline V lookup: CDR1 SGHRS, CDR2 YFSETQ. This CDR3 has 16 residues. Losses at the gene ends were 4 bases for V and 0 bases for J; bases not matched to a gene: 9. CDR3 region: CASSGGGQGASYEQYF. The CDR3 coding sequence is TGCGCCAGCAGCGGTGGAGGGCAGGGGGCCTCCTACGAGCAGTACTTC.

The chain is built from TRBV7-3 and TRBJ2-1, with 9 nucleotides matching TRBD2. Unmatched junction bases numbered 10, after V lost 1 base and J lost 9 bases. The germline V gene has CDR1 SGHTA and CDR2 FQGTGA. This CDR3 comprises 16 residues. The CDR3: CASSLMSSGTSIEQFF. DNA of the CDR3: TGTGCCAGCAGCTTAATGTCTAGCGGGACCTCAATTGAGCAGTTCTTC.

The chain is built from TRBV15 and TRBJ2-5; no clear D. The CDR3 contains 13 residues. The germline V gene has CDR1 LNHNV and CDR2 YYDKDF (reference sequence). Trimming shortened V by 5 bases and J by 0 bases, and 7 bases separated the two germline ends. Written as DNA, the CDR3 is TGTGCCACCAGCGCCGGGTACCAAGAGACCCAGTACTTC. Translating it yields CATSAGYQETQYF.

There are a few counts of this clone. V gene TRBV5-6 combines with J gene TRBJ2-1, with 11 bases lining up with TRBD1. CDR3 length equals 16 residues. Germline-derived CDR1 and CDR2 are SGHDT and YYEEEE. J gave up 8 bases and V 4 bases, and 11 bases lay outside the gene matches. The CDR3 bases are TGTGCCAGCAGCAGATCCGGGACAGGGGGTTTTTATGAGCAGTTCTTC. The encoded protein is CASSRSGTGGFYEQFF. The complete variable domain, with remaining parts taken from reference TRBV5-6 and TRBJ2-1, reads DAGVTQSPTHLIKTRGQQVTLRCSPKSGHDTVSWYQQALGQGPQFIFQYYEEEERQRGNFPDRFSGHQFPNYSSELNVNALLLGDSALYLCASSRSGTGGFYEQFFGPGTRLTVL.

The chain carries TRBV10-3 and TRBJ2-3; D remains unclear. V lost 3 bases, J lost 8 bases, and 12 bases lay in between. CDR1 and CDR2 (germline): ENHRY, SYGVKD. This CDR3 region has 13 residues. CDR3 nucleotides: TGTGCCATCAGTGATGGCCCCCCGGGTACGCAGTATTTT. Translation: CAISDGPPGTQYF.

The CDR3 is CASSLLGTGIYEQYF. The CDR3 DNA reads as TGTGCCAGCAGCTTACTCGGGACAGGGATTTACGAGCAGTACTTC. J is TRBJ2-7 and V is TRBV7-2; the match to TRBD1 covers 9 bases. With V trimmed by 2 bases and J by 4 bases, 6 bases remained unmatched. The CDR3 consists of 15 residues. Germline V gives CDR1 SGHTA, CDR2 FQGNSA.

The chain links TRBV9 to TRBJ2-1, with 10 positions matching TRBD2. This CDR3 has 15 residues. The V gene's germline CDR1 is SGDLS and CDR2 YYNGEE. V lost 3 bases, J lost 6 bases, and 6 bases stayed unmatched. The CDR3 DNA reads as TGTGCCAGCAGCGCCCTAGCGGGAGTCAGCAATGAGCAGTTCTTC. It translates to CASSALAGVSNEQFF.

The V call is TRBV19, the J call TRBJ1-5; D might be TRBD1 (5 bases). Germline assignment: CDR1 LNHDA and CDR2 SQIVND (reference sequence). V dropped 5 bases and J dropped 7 bases, with 12 bases sitting between them. The CDR3 is 13 residues long. The CDR3 here is CASSAGLSQPQHF. As DNA, the CDR3 is TGTGCCAGTAGTGCGGGACTTTCCCAGCCCCAGCATTTT.

The rearrangement links TRBV2 to TRBJ2-5; 10 positions agree with TRBD2. The germline gives CDR1 SNHLY, CDR2 FYNNEI. This CDR3 has 13 amino acids. After removal of 8 bases from V and 4 bases from J, the junction contained 4 bases not matched to a gene. The CDR3 DNA follows: TGTGCCAGCCTGGGACTAGCGAGAGAGACCCAGTACTTC. This gives the protein CASLGLARETQYF.

This rearrangement joins TRBV5-1 to TRBJ2-1; 12 bases map to TRBD2. The CDR3 is made up of 16 amino acids. V was pared by 0 bases and J by 8 bases, with 6 bases of the junction left unmatched. CDR1 is SGHRS, CDR2 YFSETQ, per germline. The CDR3 coding sequence is TGCGCCAGCAGCTTGGGACTAGCGGGAGAATTGGATGAGCAGTTCTTC. It yields the protein CASSLGLAGELDEQFF.

This clone has ten or more counts. V usage is TRBV18 and J usage is TRBJ2-7, with D possibly matching TRBD1 (5 bases). CDR1 and CDR2 from the germline V gene are KGHSH and LQKENI. This CDR3 contains 14 residues. Trimming stripped 5 bases from V and 3 bases from J, with 14 bases between. The CDR3 loop is CASSETGTDYEQYF. In DNA form, the CDR3 reads TGTGCCAGCTCAGAAACAGGAACCGACTACGAGCAGTACTTC.

The J gene is TRBJ1-6, the V gene TRBV5-6; 8 bases map to TRBD1. Germline CDR1 SGHDT, CDR2 YYEEEE. V gave up 0 bases and J gave up 7 bases; unmatched junction bases: 3. The CDR3 runs to 15 residues. CDR3 nucleotide sequence: TGTGCCAGCAGCTTGGGGACAGGGCCGAATTCACCCCTCCACTTT. As protein: CASSLGTGPNSPLHF.

V and J are TRBV5-1 and TRBJ2-1, with D uncertain. Trimming removed 3 bases from V and 4 bases from J, with 17 bases in between. From germline, CDR1 is SGHRS and CDR2 YFSETQ. The CDR3 sequence is 16 residues long. The CDR3 spells CASSSRLGGGYNEQFF. CDR3 DNA: TGCGCCAGCAGCTCCCGACTGGGTGGCGGATACAATGAGCAGTTCTTC. Full variable domain (remainder filled in from reference TRBV5-1 and TRBJ2-1): KAGVTQTPRYLIKTRGQQVTLSCSPISGHRSVSWYQQTPGQGLQFLFEYFSETQRNKGNFPGRFSGRQFSNSRSEMNVSTLELGDSALYLCASSSRLGGGYNEQFFGPGTRLTVL.

The gene calls are TRBV5-4 and TRBJ2-4; D might be TRBD2 (6 bases). Trimming removed 4 bases from V and 0 bases from J, with 17 bases in between. Germline V CDR1 and CDR2: SGHNT, YYREEE (reference sequence). The CDR3 extends over 17 amino acids. Here the CDR3 reads CASSRGGTSLAKNIQYF. As DNA, the CDR3 is TGTGCCAGCAGCCGAGGAGGGACCTCCCTAGCCAAAAACATTCAGTACTTC.

The chain couples TRBV6-5 to TRBJ1-1; weak D call: TRBD1 (5 bases). The CDR3 contains 14 residues. CDR1 and CDR2 (germline): MNHEY, SVGAGI. V dropped 4 bases and J dropped 4 bases, with 13 bases sitting between them. The CDR3 DNA reads TGTGCCAGCAGTTTACGGGGAGGGGTCACTGAAGCTTTCTTT. Protein product: CASSLRGGVTEAFF.